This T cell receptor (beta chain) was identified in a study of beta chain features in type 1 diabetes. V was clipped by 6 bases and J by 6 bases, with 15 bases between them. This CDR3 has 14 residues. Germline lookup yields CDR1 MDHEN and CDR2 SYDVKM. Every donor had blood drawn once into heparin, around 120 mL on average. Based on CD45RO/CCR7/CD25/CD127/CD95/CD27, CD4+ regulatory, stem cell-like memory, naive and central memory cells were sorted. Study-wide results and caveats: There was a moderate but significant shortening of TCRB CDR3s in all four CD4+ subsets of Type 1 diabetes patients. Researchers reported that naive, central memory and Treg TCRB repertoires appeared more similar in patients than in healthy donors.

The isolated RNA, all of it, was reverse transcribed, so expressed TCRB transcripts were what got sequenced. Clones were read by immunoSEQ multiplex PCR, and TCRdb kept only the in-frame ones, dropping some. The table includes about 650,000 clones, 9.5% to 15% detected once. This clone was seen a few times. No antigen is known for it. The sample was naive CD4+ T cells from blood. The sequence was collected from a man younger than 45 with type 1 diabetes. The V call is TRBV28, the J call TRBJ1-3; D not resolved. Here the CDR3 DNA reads TGTGCCAGCAGCCCGAGGTTCACGACAAACACCATATATTTT. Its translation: CASSPRFTTNTIYF.